This T cell receptor beta chain was profiled in a study of shared clonotypes between healthy human individuals. Study-level findings and limits: Larger estimated richness was generally seen in naive subsets than in memory subsets.

Germline loops: CDR1 MGHRA, CDR2 YSYEKL. The V and J ends lost 4 bases and 7 bases respectively, with 10 bases between them. This CDR3 is built from 13 residues. Naive CD8 cells were CD45RO-negative, positively selected for CCR7, excluding terminally differentiated effector memory CD45RA+ cells. All donors were Caucasian adults living in Nashville, Tennessee. Comment on this clone: Its target is not known.

The repertoire was sequenced with immunoSEQ multiplex PCR; TCRdb's copy has only in-frame clones and lacks some. The sample gives around 2.1 million clones, 90% to 95% of which show up once; 1.5% to 2% is in the top ten. This rearrangement joins TRBV4-1 to TRBJ2-2, with a weak D call TRBD2 (5 bases). The TCR comes from a man between 18 and 35 years old in good health. Some clones in this sample may be carry-over from other donors' samples. Sequenced material: naive CD8+ T cells from PBMCs. Here the CDR3 reads CASSPRGYGELFF. DNA of the CDR3: TGCGCCAGCAGCCCACGGGGATACGGGGAGCTGTTTTTT.